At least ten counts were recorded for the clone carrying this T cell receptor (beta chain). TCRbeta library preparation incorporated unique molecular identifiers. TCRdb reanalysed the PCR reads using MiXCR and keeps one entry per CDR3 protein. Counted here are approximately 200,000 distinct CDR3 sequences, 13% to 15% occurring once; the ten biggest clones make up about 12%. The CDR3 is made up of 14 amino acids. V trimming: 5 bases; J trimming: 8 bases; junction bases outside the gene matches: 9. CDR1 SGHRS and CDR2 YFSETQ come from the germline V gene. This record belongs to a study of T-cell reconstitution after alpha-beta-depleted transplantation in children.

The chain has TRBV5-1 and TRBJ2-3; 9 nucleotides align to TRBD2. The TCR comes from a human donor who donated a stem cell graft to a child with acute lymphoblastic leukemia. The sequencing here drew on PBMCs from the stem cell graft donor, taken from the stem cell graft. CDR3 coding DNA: TGCGCCAGCAGGGCGACTAGCGGAGCTGTTACGCAGTATTTT. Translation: CASRATSGAVTQYF.